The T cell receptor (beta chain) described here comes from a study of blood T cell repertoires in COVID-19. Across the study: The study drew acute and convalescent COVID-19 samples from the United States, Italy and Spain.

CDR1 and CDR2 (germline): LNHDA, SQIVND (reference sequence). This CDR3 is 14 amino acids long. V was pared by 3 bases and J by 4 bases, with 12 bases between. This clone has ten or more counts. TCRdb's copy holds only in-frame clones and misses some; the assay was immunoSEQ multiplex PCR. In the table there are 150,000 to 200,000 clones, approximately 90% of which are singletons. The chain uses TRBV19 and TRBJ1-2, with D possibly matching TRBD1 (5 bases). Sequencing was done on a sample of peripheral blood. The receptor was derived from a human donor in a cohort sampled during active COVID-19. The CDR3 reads CASSIHGGIYGYTF. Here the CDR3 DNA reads TGTGCCAGTAGTATCCACGGGGGGATCTATGGCTACACCTTC.